This TCR beta chain was observed in a study of CD8+ T cells in alopecia areata. Overall study context: Tofacitinib administration to treated patients was oral, at 5 to 10 mg twice daily. Regarding the study as a whole: During tofacitinib treatment, many expanded lesional clones remained in scalp and blood.

Trimming removed 1 base at V and 9 bases at J, with 8 bases between. This CDR3 is built from 12 residues. Germline CDR1 reads MGHRA; CDR2 reads YSYEKL. The authors extracted RNA and reverse transcribed it into cDNA as the sequencing template. Sequencing used immunoSEQ multiplex PCR; TCRdb keeps in-frame clones, though not all of them. The sample comprises 150,000 to 200,000 clones, about 60% of which are singletons, and roughly 12% rests with the top ten. The sample holds a few counts of this clone. The target antigen is unknown. Regarding treatment: oral pan-JAK inhibitor, 5-10 mg twice daily. It was from alopecia areata patients that lesional scalp punch biopsies and peripheral blood were collected. Using a FACSAria, the CD4+ and CD8+ T cells were sorted from the PBMCs.

The chain recombines TRBV4-1 with TRBJ2-3; the D is unclear. The sample in question was CD8+ T cells sorted from blood, obtained at week 24, from a patient treated with tofacitinib. The clonotype comes from a human donor with alopecia areata. CDR3 nucleotide sequence: TGCGCCAGCAGCCAAGGGAAGAAGACGCAGTATTTT. Amino acids: CASSQGKKTQYF.